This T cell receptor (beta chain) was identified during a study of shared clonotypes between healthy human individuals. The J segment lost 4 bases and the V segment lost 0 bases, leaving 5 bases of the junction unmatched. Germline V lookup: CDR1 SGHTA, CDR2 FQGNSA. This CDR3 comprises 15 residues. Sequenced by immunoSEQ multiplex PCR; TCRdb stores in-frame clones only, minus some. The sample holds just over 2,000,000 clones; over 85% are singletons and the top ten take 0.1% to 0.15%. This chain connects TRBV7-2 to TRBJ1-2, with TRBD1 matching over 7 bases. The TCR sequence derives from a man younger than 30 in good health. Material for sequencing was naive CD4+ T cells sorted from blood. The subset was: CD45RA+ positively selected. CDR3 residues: CASSLAGDSLYGYTF. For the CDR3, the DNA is TGTGCCAGCAGCTTAGCGGGGGACAGCCTCTATGGCTACACCTTC.